This T cell receptor (beta chain) emerged from a study of blood T cell repertoires in COVID-19. Using immunoSEQ multiplex PCR, the repertoire was profiled, and TCRdb retains in-frame clones only, with some absent. The sample contains 150,000 to 200,000 clones, 85% of which appear only once. This CDR3 is built from 15 residues. Germline V gives CDR1 MNHEY, CDR2 SMNVEV (reference sequence). V lost 4 bases to trimming and J lost 6 bases; unmatched junction nucleotides: 9. The receptor's source is a woman older than 75 with COVID-19, enrolled during active disease. This chain connects TRBV27 to TRBJ2-4, with 7 bases matching TRBD1. Sequenced sample: peripheral blood. The CDR3 reads CASSSYSGTVNIQYF. The CDR3 nucleotides are TGTGCCAGCAGTTCTTACTCCGGGACAGTAAACATTCAGTACTTC.